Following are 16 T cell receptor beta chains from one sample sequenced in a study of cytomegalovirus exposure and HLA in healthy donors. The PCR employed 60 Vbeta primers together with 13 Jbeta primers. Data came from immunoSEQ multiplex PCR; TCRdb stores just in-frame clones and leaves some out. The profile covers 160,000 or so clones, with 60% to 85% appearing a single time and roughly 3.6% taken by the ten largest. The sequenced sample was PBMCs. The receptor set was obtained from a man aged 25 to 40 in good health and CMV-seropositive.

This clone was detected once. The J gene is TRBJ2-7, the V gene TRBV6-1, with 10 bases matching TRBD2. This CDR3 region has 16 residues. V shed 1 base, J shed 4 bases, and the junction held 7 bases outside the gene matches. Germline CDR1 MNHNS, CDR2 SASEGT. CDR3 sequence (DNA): TGTGCCAGCAGTGAAGTGGGAGCGGGGGGGCGATACGAGCAGTACTTC. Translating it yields CASSEVGAGGRYEQYF.

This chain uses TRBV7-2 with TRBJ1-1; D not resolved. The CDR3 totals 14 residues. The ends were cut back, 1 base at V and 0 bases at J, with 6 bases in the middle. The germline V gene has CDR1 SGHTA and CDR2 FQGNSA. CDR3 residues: CASSLEAMNTEAFF. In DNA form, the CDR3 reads TGTGCCAGCAGCTTAGAAGCAATGAACACTGAAGCTTTCTTT. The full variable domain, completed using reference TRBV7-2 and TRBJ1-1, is GAGVSQSPSNKVTEKGKDVELRCDPISGHTALYWYRQSLGQGLEFLIYFQGNSAPDKSGLPSDRFSAERTGGSVSTLTIQRTQQEDSAVYLCASSLEAMNTEAFFGQGTRLTVV.

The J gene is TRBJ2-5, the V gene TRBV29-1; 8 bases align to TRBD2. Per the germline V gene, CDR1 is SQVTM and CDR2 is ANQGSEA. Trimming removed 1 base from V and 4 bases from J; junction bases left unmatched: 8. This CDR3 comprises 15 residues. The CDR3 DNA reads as TGCAGCGTTGAAGGGACTAGCAGAGGGGGAGAGACCCAGTACTTC. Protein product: CSVEGTSRGGETQYF. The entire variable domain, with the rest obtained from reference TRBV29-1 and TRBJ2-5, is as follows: SAVISQKPSRDICQRGTSLTIQCQVDSQVTMMFWYRQQPGQSLTLIATANQGSEATYESGFVIDKFPISRPNLTFSTLTVSNMSPEDSSIYLCSVEGTSRGGETQYFGPGTRLLVL.

The CDR3 sequence: CASSVTGGAGGQPQHF. CDR3 nucleotides: TGTGCCAGTAGTGTGACAGGGGGCGCCGGGGGTCAGCCCCAGCATTTT. The chain joins TRBV19 to TRBJ1-5, with 10 nucleotides matching TRBD1. CDR3 length: 16 amino acids. The V gene end was trimmed by 5 bases and the J gene end by 6 bases; junction bases not matched to a gene: 10. CDR1 LNHDA and CDR2 SQIVND come from the germline V gene (reference sequence).

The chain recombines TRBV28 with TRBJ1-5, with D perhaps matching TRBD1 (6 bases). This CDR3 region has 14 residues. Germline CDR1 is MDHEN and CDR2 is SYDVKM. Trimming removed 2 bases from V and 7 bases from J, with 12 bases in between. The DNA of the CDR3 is TGTGCCAGCAGTTTAGCGGGGGCGAACCAGCCCCAGCATTTT. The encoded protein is CASSLAGANQPQHF.

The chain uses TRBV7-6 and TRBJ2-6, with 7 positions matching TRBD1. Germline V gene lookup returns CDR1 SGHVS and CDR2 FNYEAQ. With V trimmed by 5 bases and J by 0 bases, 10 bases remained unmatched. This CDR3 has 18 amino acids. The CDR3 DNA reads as TGTGCCAGCAGCCCTCGACAGGGAAGCTCCTCTGGGGCCAACGTCCTGACTTTC. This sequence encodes CASSPRQGSSSGANVLTF.

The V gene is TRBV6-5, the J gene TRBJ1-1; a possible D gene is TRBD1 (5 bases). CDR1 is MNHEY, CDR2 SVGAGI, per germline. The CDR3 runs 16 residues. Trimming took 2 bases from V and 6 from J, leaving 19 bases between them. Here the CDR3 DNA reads TGTGCCAGCAGTTACCCGGGGCCAGGCGGGGTGGCTGAAGCTTTCTTT. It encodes CASSYPGPGGVAEAFF.

The DNA of the CDR3 is TGTGCCAGCAGCCCATCGCAGGAAGATACGCAGTATTTT. The encoded protein is CASSPSQEDTQYF. The rearrangement links TRBV7-7 to TRBJ2-3; D gene unclear. The germline gives CDR1 SSHAT, CDR2 FNYEAQ (reference sequence). Trimming pared 5 bases from V and 5 bases from J, leaving 11 bases between. The CDR3 spans 13 residues.

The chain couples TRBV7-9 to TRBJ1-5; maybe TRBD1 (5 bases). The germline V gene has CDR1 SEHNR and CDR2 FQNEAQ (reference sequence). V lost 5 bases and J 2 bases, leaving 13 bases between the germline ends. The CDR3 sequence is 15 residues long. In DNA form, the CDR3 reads TGTGCCAGCAGCCGGGCGGGGGAGGGCAATCAGCCCCAGCATTTT. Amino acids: CASSRAGEGNQPQHF.

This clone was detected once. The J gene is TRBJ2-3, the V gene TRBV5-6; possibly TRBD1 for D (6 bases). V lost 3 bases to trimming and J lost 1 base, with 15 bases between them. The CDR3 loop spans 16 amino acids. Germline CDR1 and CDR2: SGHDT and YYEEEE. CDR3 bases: TGTGCCAGCAGCTCCCAAATGGACAGCCGCACAGATACGCAGTATTTT. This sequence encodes CASSSQMDSRTDTQYF.

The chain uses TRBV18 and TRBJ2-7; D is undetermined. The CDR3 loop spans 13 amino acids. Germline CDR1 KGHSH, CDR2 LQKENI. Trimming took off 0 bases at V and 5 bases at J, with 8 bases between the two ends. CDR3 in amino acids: CASSPPGQDEQYF. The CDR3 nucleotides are TGTGCCAGCTCACCACCTGGGCAGGACGAGCAGTACTTC.

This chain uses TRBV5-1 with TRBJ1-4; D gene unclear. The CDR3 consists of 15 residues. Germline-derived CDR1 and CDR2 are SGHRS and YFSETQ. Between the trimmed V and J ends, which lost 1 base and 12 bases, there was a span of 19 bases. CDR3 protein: CASSLSTHLIRELFF. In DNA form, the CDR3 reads TGCGCCAGCAGCTTGTCAACGCATCTTATCCGCGAACTGTTTTTT.

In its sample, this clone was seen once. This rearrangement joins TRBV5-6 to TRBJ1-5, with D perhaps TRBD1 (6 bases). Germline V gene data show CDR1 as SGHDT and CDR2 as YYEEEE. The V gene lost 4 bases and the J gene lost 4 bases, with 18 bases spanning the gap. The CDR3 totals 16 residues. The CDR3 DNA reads TGTGCCAGCAGCCGTACAGGGAGGGCAATGAATCAGCCCCAGCATTTT. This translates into CASSRTGRAMNQPQHF. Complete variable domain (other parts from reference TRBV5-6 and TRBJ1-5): DAGVTQSPTHLIKTRGQQVTLRCSPKSGHDTVSWYQQALGQGPQFIFQYYEEEERQRGNFPDRFSGHQFPNYSSELNVNALLLGDSALYLCASSRTGRAMNQPQHFGDGTRLSIL.

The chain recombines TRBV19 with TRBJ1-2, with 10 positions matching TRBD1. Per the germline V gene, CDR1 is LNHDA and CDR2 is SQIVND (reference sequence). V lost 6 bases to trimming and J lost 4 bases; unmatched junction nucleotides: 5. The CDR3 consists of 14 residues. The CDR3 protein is CASRDGQGGYGYTF. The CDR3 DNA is TGTGCCAGTAGGGATGGACAGGGGGGCTATGGCTACACCTTC. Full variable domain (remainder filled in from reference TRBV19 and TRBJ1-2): DGGITQSPKYLFRKEGQNVTLSCEQNLNHDAMYWYRQDPGQGLRLIYYSQIVNDFQKGDIAEGYSVSREKKESFPLTVTSAQKNPTAFYLCASRDGQGGYGYTFGSGTRLTVV.

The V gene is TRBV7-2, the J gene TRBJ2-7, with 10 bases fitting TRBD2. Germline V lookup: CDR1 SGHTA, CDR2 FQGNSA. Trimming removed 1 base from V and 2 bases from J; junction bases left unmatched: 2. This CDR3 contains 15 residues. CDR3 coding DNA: TGTGCCAGCAGCTTAGAAAGCGGGGGGGCCTACGAGCAGTACTTC. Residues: CASSLESGGAYEQYF.

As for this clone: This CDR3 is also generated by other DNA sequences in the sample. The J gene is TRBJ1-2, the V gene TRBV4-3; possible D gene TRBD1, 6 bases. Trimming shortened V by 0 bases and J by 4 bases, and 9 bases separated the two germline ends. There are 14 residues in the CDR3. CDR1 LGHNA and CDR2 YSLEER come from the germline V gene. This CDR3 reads CASSQEARGYGYTF. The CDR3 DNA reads TGCGCCAGCAGCCAAGAGGCCAGGGGCTATGGCTACACCTTC.